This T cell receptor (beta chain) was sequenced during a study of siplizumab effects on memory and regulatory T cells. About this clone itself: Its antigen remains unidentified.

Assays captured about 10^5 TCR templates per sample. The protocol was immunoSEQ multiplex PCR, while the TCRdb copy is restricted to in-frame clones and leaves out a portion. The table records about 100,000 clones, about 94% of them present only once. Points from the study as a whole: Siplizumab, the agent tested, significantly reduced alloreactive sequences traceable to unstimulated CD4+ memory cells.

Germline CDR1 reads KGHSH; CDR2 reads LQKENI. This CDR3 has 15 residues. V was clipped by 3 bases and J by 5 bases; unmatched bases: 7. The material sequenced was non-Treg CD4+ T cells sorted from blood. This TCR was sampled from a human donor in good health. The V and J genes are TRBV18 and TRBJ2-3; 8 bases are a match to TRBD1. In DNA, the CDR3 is TGTGCCAGCTCACCTGGACAGGGTTCGGGAGATACGCAGTATTTT. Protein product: CASSPGQGSGDTQYF.